This TCR beta chain was sequenced for a study of shared clonotypes between healthy human individuals. Overall study findings and caveats: Relative to their counterparts shared across all four donors, non-shared clonotypes exhibited diminished generation probabilities. With few donors, the genetic and exposure-history diversity represented was limited.

About this clone: The antigen is not known.

The test was conducted at deep level. Clones were read by immunoSEQ multiplex PCR, and TCRdb kept only the in-frame ones, dropping some. Here the sample spans roughly 1,800,000 clones, about 95% being singletons. CDR1 and CDR2 from the germline V gene are LNHNV and YYDKDF (reference sequence). The germline V and J ends were trimmed by 4 bases and 5 bases, with 20 bases remaining between them. This CDR3 is 17 amino acids long. Cells designated naive CD8 were CD45RO-negative and were positively selected for CCR7, with terminally differentiated effector memory CD45RA+ cells excluded. Donors comprised healthy HIV-negative adults lacking recent acute infections or vaccinations.

This receptor was obtained from a man between 18 and 35 years old in good health. V and J are TRBV15 and TRBJ1-4, with D tentatively TRBD1 (5 bases). Sequencing used naive CD8+ T cells sorted from blood. CDR3 region: CATSIPGTKEPNEKLFF. DNA for the CDR3: TGTGCCACCAGCATTCCCGGGACCAAGGAACCCAATGAAAAACTGTTTTTT.